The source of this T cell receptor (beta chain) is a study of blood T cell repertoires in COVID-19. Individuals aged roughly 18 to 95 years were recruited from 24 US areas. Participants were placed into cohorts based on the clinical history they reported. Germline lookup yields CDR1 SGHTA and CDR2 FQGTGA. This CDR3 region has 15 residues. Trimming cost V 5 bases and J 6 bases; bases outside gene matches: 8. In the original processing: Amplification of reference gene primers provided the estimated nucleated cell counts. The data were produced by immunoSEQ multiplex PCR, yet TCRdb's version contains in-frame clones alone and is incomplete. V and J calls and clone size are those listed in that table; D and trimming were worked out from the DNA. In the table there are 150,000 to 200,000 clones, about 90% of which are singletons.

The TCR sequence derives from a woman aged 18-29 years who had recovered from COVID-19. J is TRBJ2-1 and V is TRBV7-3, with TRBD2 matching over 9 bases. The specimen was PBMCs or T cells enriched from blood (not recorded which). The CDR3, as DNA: TGTGCCAGCAGCCCTACTAGCGGGTGGGGCAATGAGCAGTTCTTC. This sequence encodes CASSPTSGWGNEQFF. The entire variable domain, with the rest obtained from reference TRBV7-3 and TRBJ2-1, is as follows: GAGVSQTPSNKVTEKGKYVELRCDPISGHTALYWYRQSLGQGPEFLIYFQGTGAADDSGLPNDRFFAVRPEGSVSTLKIQRTERGDSAVYLCASSPTSGWGNEQFFGPGTRLTVL.